This T cell receptor (beta chain) was obtained from a study of blood T cell repertoires in COVID-19. Across the study: The United States, Italy and Spain were the sources of the acute and convalescent COVID-19 samples.

The V gene end was trimmed by 4 bases and the J gene end by 6 bases; junction bases not matched to a gene: 3. Germline V gene lookup returns CDR1 MDHEN and CDR2 SYDVKM. This CDR3 is built from 14 residues. Generated by immunoSEQ multiplex PCR, the TCRdb table keeps only in-frame clones and is missing some. The sample has 150,000 to 200,000 clones; about 87% are singletons. The sequence came from a woman in her 70s with COVID-19, enrolled during active disease. This sequence joins TRBV28 and TRBJ2-3, with TRBD2 matching 11 bases. Material for sequencing was peripheral blood. CDR3 amino acids: CASSSSSGGDTQYF. DNA of the CDR3: TGTGCCAGCAGTTCGTCTAGCGGGGGGGATACGCAGTATTTT.